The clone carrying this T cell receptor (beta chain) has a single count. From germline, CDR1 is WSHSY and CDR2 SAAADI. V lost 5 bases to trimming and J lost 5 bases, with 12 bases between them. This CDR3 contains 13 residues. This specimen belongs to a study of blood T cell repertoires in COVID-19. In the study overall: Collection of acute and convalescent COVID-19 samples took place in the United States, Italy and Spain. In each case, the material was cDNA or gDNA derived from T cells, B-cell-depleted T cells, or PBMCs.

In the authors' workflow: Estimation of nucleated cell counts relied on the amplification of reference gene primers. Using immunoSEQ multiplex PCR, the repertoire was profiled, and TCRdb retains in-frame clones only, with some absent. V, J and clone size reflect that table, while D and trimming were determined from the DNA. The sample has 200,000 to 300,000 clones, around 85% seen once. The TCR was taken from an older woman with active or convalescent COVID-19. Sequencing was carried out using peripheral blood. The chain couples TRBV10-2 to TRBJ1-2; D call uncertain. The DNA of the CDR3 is TGCGCCAGCAGTTTGGACTCGACATATGGCTACACCTTC. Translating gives CASSLDSTYGYTF.